These 3 T cell receptor beta chains originate from one sample sequenced in a study of cytomegalovirus exposure and HLA in healthy donors. This PCR relied on a set of 60 Vbeta primers and 13 Jbeta primers. The data were produced by immunoSEQ multiplex PCR, yet TCRdb's version contains in-frame clones alone and is incomplete. This sample has roughly 100,000 clones, with 70% to 75% found just once. The source material was PBMCs. All receptors come from a woman between 18 and 29 years old in good health and CMV-seropositive.

The chain joins TRBV29-1 to TRBJ1-5, with 8 bases lining up with TRBD1. CDR3 length equals 13 residues. After removal of 6 bases from V and 2 bases from J, the junction contained 3 bases not matched to a gene. Germline lookup yields CDR1 SQVTM and CDR2 ANQGSEA. The CDR3 sequence is CSVATGGNQPQHF. Here the CDR3 DNA reads TGCAGCGTGGCGACAGGGGGCAATCAGCCCCAGCATTTT.

V gene TRBV29-1 combines with J gene TRBJ1-2; 9 bases line up with TRBD1. The CDR3 spans 17 residues. Germline V gene lookup returns CDR1 SQVTM and CDR2 ANQGSEA. Trimming at V came to 5 bases and at J to 5 bases, leaving 18 bases not matched to a gene. The CDR3 DNA reads as TGCAGCGTTCTTACAGGGGGCGAGGATAGGTCCCCTTATGGCTACACCTTC. This translates into CSVLTGGEDRSPYGYTF.

The chain has TRBV27 and TRBJ2-3, with 11 bases fitting TRBD2. Losses at the gene ends were 5 bases for V and 3 bases for J; bases not matched to a gene: 10. Germline lookup yields CDR1 MNHEY and CDR2 SMNVEV (reference sequence). The CDR3 has 17 residues. Here the CDR3 reads CASSHRLAGGPTDTQYF. CDR3 coding DNA: TGTGCCAGCAGTCACCGTTTAGCGGGAGGGCCTACAGATACGCAGTATTTT.